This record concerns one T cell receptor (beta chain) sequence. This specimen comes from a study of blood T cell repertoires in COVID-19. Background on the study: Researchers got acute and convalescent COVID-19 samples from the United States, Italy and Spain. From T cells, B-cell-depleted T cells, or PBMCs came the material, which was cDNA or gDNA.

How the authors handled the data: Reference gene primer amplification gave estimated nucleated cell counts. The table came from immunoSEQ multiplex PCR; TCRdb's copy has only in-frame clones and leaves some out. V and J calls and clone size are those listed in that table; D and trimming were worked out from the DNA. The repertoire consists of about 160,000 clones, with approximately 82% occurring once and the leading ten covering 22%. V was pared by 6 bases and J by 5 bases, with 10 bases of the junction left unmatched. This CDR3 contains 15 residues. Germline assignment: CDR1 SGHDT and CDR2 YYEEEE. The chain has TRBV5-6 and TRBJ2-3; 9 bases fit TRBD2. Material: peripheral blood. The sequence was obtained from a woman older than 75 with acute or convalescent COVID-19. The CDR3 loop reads CASTLLGAGGDTQYF. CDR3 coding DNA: TGTGCCAGCACCCTCCTCGGAGCGGGAGGAGATACGCAGTATTTT.